This T cell receptor (beta chain) was recovered during a study of technical replicates of blood from a handful of donors. A single count supports this clone. Germline V gives CDR1 PRHDT, CDR2 FYEKMQ (reference sequence). This CDR3 has 13 residues. V was shortened by 5 bases and J by 3 bases, with 9 bases between the two germline ends. Produced via immunoSEQ multiplex PCR; TCRdb's table is partial and in-frame only. The repertoire holds approximately 81,000 clones, more than 80% seen once, with approximately 3.5% in the top ten. The rearrangement joins TRBV13 to TRBJ2-3, with no clear D. Sequencing was performed on PBMCs. The receptor was isolated from a human donor in good health. Some clones in this sample may be carry-over from other donors' samples. DNA of the CDR3: TGTGCCAGCAGCCGATCCCGGACAGATACGCAGTATTTT. This sequence encodes CASSRSRTDTQYF.